Below are 23 T cell receptor beta chains sequenced from a single sample in a study of T-cell memory formation after mild COVID-19. Via MiXCR, TCRdb re-called the 5' RACE reads, giving one row per CDR3 protein. The table lists around 410,000 distinct CDR3 sequences, less than 25% of them singletons. The source material was PBMCs or a T cell subset sorted from them (not recorded which). These receptor sequences come from an adult woman who had mild COVID-19 (a few samples of this study predate the infection). Cell type and time point are not known.

As DNA, the CDR3 is TGTGCCAGCACCTCAGCGGAGACCCAGTACTTC. Translation gives CASTSAETQYF. The chain has TRBV2 and TRBJ2-5; D uncertain. Looked up from germline, CDR1 is SNHLY and CDR2 is FYNNEI. This CDR3 region has 11 residues. The V end was cut by 7 bases, the J end by 5 bases, with 8 bases between.

This clonotype was picked up a small number of times. This chain connects TRBV7-9 to TRBJ2-7; 11 nucleotides line up with TRBD2. This CDR3 region has 18 residues. In germline, CDR1 is SEHNR, CDR2 FQNEAQ (reference sequence). J gave up 0 bases and V 2 bases, and 9 bases lay outside the gene matches. CDR3 loop: CASSLPTPGTSGSYEQYF. The CDR3 nucleotides read TGTGCCAGCAGCTTACCAACACCCGGGACTAGCGGCTCCTACGAGCAGTACTTC.

The chain recombines TRBV7-3 with TRBJ2-6; D uncertain. This CDR3 comprises 18 residues. V lost 1 base to trimming and J lost 0 bases, with 13 bases between them. CDR1 is SGHTA, CDR2 FQGTGA, per germline. CDR3 loop: CASSLSDGRSSGANVLTF. CDR3 bases: TGTGCCAGCAGCTTAAGTGACGGACGGAGCTCTGGGGCCAACGTCCTGACTTTC.

This clonotype was counted between two and nine times. V usage is TRBV15 and J usage is TRBJ2-7; perhaps TRBD2 as D (6 bases). The V and J ends lost 0 bases and 5 bases respectively, with 8 bases between them. The germline V gene encodes CDR1 LNHNV and CDR2 YYDKDF (reference sequence). The CDR3 length is 13 residues. The CDR3 DNA sequence: TGTGCCACCAGCAGAGATGGGGAGGACGAGCAGTACTTC. Protein product: CATSRDGEDEQYF.

This chain links TRBV6-1 with TRBJ2-1; either TRBD1 or TRBD2 may fit D (6 bases each). CDR1 is MNHNS and CDR2 is SASEGT in the germline V gene. This CDR3 comprises 17 residues. Trimming took 2 bases from V and 7 from J, leaving 21 bases between them. The CDR3 is CASSESVGGPRVNEQFF. As DNA, the CDR3 is TGTGCCAGCAGTGAAAGTGTGGGGGGCCCAAGGGTAAATGAGCAGTTCTTC.

The chain is built from TRBV10-3 and TRBJ2-1; D possibly corresponds to TRBD1 (5 bases). The CDR3 extends over 16 amino acids. The V gene lost 0 bases and the J gene lost 0 bases, with 9 bases spanning the gap. Germline loops: CDR1 ENHRY, CDR2 SYGVKD. Written as DNA, the CDR3 is TGTGCCATCAGTGAGTCGGGGCGGAGCTCCTACAATGAGCAGTTCTTC. It codes for CAISESGRSSYNEQFF.

This chain joins TRBV7-9 and TRBJ2-1; 9 bases line up with TRBD2. The CDR3 sequence is 17 residues long. Germline CDR1 SEHNR, CDR2 FQNEAQ (reference sequence). V gave up 1 base and J gave up 5 bases; unmatched junction bases: 9. CDR3 sequence (DNA): TGTGCCAGCAGCTTAGTTCCTAGCGGGGTGAGAGACAATGAGCAGTTCTTC. It translates to CASSLVPSGVRDNEQFF.

The chain combines TRBV6-2 or TRBV6-3 with TRBJ2-2; D not certain. The germline V and J ends were trimmed by 7 bases and 0 bases, with 6 bases remaining between them. Germline-derived CDR1 and CDR2 are MNHEY and SVGEGT. This CDR3 has 13 residues. The CDR3, as DNA: TGTGCCAGCATGGAAACGAACACCGGGGAGCTGTTTTTT. It encodes CASMETNTGELFF.

This clonotype was found a few times. The rearrangement links TRBV24-1 to TRBJ2-3; D not certain. This CDR3 spans 13 amino acids. Germline V gene lookup returns CDR1 KGHDR and CDR2 SFDVKD. Trimming cost V 4 bases and J 5 bases, with 9 bases left between them. DNA for the CDR3: TGTGCCACCAGTGACAACCCAGGAGATACGCAGTATTTT. Its protein is CATSDNPGDTQYF.

V is TRBV6-5 and J is TRBJ1-1, with 8 positions matching TRBD1. Germline V gene lookup returns CDR1 MNHEY and CDR2 SVGAGI. This CDR3 has 16 amino acids. J lost 8 bases, V lost 4 bases, and 15 bases had no gene match. The CDR3 loop is CASSFFYTGTGAEAFF. In nucleotides, the CDR3 is TGTGCCAGCAGTTTTTTCTACACCGGGACAGGTGCCGAAGCTTTCTTT.

The CDR3 spells CSVGANNEQFF. In DNA, the CDR3 is TGCAGCGTAGGGGCCAACAATGAGCAGTTCTTC. The chain is built from TRBV29-1 and TRBJ2-1; D possibly corresponds to TRBD1 (5 bases). Germline CDR1 reads SQVTM; CDR2 reads ANQGSEA. Trimming pared 6 bases from V and 5 bases from J, leaving 8 bases between. The CDR3 has 11 residues.

This clonotype was recorded a few times. The CDR3 is CSVRGGQSYEQYF. The CDR3, as DNA: TGCAGCGTTCGGGGGGGACAGAGCTACGAGCAGTACTTC. The gene calls are TRBV29-1 and TRBJ2-7; weak D call: TRBD2 (8 bases). Trimming pared 5 bases from V and 3 bases from J, leaving 14 bases between. Germline V gives CDR1 SQVTM, CDR2 ANQGSEA. This CDR3 contains 13 residues.

This chain links TRBV11-2 with TRBJ2-3; TRBD2 matches 7 bases. The J segment lost 4 bases and the V segment lost 1 base, leaving 5 bases of the junction unmatched. Germline values: CDR1 SGHAT, CDR2 FQNNGV. The CDR3 is made up of 15 amino acids. The chain's CDR3 is CASSLVAGVADTQYF. CDR3 bases: TGTGCCAGCAGCTTAGTTGCGGGAGTGGCAGATACGCAGTATTTT. Full variable domain (rest looked up from reference TRBV11-2 and TRBJ2-3): EAGVAQSPRYKIIEKRQSVAFWCNPISGHATLYWYQQILGQGPKLLIQFQNNGVVDDSQLPKDRFSAERLKGVDSTLKIQPAKLEDSAVYLCASSLVAGVADTQYFGPGTRLTVL.

This clonotype showed up just a few times. The chain has TRBV5-6 and TRBJ2-7; a weak D match, TRBD2 (5 bases). Looked up from germline, CDR1 is SGHDT and CDR2 is YYEEEE. The CDR3 is 14 amino acids. The V end lost 0 bases, the J end lost 4 bases, and 11 bases lay between the germline ends. The CDR3, as DNA: TGTGCCAGCAGCTTGGTTTCGGGAAGATACGAGCAGTACTTC. Translated: CASSLVSGRYEQYF.

The chain couples TRBV5-1 to TRBJ2-5; D is perhaps TRBD1 or TRBD2 (5 bases each). V was pared by 0 bases and J by 4 bases, with 13 bases between. The CDR3 runs 15 residues. Germline CDR1 SGHRS, CDR2 YFSETQ. The DNA for the CDR3 is TGCGCCAGCAGCTTGGGGGTACTAGGGGCAGAGACCCAGTACTTC. Protein: CASSLGVLGAETQYF. Complete variable domain (other parts from reference TRBV5-1 and TRBJ2-5): KAGVTQTPRYLIKTRGQQVTLSCSPISGHRSVSWYQQTPGQGLQFLFEYFSETQRNKGNFPGRFSGRQFSNSRSEMNVSTLELGDSALYLCASSLGVLGAETQYFGPGTRLLVL.

The V and J genes are TRBV28 and TRBJ2-2, with 7 bases fitting TRBD1. Trimming at V came to 5 bases and at J to 6 bases, leaving 6 bases not matched to a gene. This CDR3 region has 14 residues. The germline V gene has CDR1 MDHEN and CDR2 SYDVKM. CDR3 residues: CASSRQGNAGELFF. The CDR3, as DNA: TGTGCCAGCAGTAGACAGGGAAATGCCGGGGAGCTGTTTTTT. Full variable domain (remainder filled in from reference TRBV28 and TRBJ2-2): DVKVTQSSRYLVKRTGEKVFLECVQDMDHENMFWYRQDPGLGLRLIYFSYDVKMKEKGDIPEGYSVSREKKERFSLILESASTNQTSMYLCASSRQGNAGELFFGEGSRLTVL.

The chain has TRBV10-3 and TRBJ2-5; TRBD2 aligns across 11 bases. There are 17 residues in the CDR3. V was clipped by 4 bases and J by 3 bases; unmatched bases: 10. CDR1 ENHRY and CDR2 SYGVKD come from the germline V gene. The CDR3 loop is CAISGGPGTSGKETQYF. Here the CDR3 DNA reads TGTGCCATCAGTGGAGGGCCCGGGACTAGCGGAAAAGAGACCCAGTACTTC.

This rearrangement joins TRBV9 to TRBJ2-3; 10 nucleotides match TRBD2. This CDR3 spans 16 amino acids. CDR1 SGDLS and CDR2 YYNGEE come from the germline V gene. V was clipped by 0 bases and J by 5 bases; unmatched bases: 6. The chain's CDR3 is CASSVGERGGRDTQYF. For the CDR3, the DNA is TGTGCCAGCAGCGTAGGAGAGCGGGGGGGGAGAGATACGCAGTATTTT.

The CDR3 sequence is CASSVGTGGSVGNTIYF. The CDR3 nucleotides read TGTGCCAGCAGCGTAGGGACAGGGGGTAGTGTTGGAAACACCATATATTTT. This chain joins TRBV9 and TRBJ1-3, with TRBD1 matching 10 bases. Trimming at V came to 0 bases and at J to 3 bases, leaving 6 bases not matched to a gene. Germline-derived CDR1 and CDR2 are SGDLS and YYNGEE. CDR3 length: 17 residues.

This chain links TRBV9 with TRBJ2-7, with TRBD1 identical over 7 bases. Germline V gene data show CDR1 as SGDLS and CDR2 as YYNGEE. V shed 2 bases, J shed 5 bases, and the junction held 7 bases outside the gene matches. This CDR3 spans 14 amino acids. The CDR3 DNA reads as TGTGCCAGCAGCGTCGGGACAGTCAACAACGAGCAGTACTTC. Translation gives CASSVGTVNNEQYF.

The CDR3 DNA is TGTGCCAGCAGCTTAAAGAGGGCAGGGTCGAATGAGCAGTTCTTC. It yields the protein CASSLKRAGSNEQFF. V and J are TRBV7-9 and TRBJ2-1; D tentatively reads TRBD1 or TRBD2 (5 bases each). V lost 2 bases, J lost 7 bases, and 15 bases lay in between. CDR3 length equals 15 residues. Germline values: CDR1 SEHNR, CDR2 FQNEAQ (reference sequence).

This clonotype has only a few counts. V and J are TRBV20-1 and TRBJ2-5, with TRBD2 matching over 8 bases. This CDR3 contains 14 residues. CDR1 and CDR2 (germline): DFQATT, SNEGSKA (reference sequence). The V gene end was trimmed by 3 bases and the J gene end by 4 bases; junction bases not matched to a gene: 7. For the CDR3, the DNA is TGCAGTGCTAGGACCGGGGGGGCCGGAGAGACCCAGTACTTC. Translation: CSARTGGAGETQYF.

The chain combines TRBV7-9 with TRBJ2-5; no clear D. Trimming left V 2 bases short and J 6 bases short, with 10 bases between. The CDR3 has 13 amino acids. Germline V gives CDR1 SEHNR, CDR2 FQNEAQ (reference sequence). This CDR3 is CASSLPGGKTQYF. The CDR3 DNA is TGTGCCAGCAGCTTACCCGGCGGAAAGACCCAGTACTTC.